Presented here are 22 T cell receptor beta chains from one specimen sequenced in a study of blood T cell repertoires in COVID-19. Measured with immunoSEQ multiplex PCR; TCRdb has only the in-frame clones, and not every one. The sample includes around 330,000 clones, 88% of them seen just once. The sequenced material came from peripheral blood. Receptors were obtained from a woman aged 25 to 39 with COVID-19, enrolled during active disease.

V gene TRBV7-6 combines with J gene TRBJ2-1, with D possibly being TRBD2 (6 bases). CDR3 length equals 16 residues. CDR1 and CDR2 from the germline V gene are SGHVS and FNYEAQ. V was shortened by 4 bases and J by 7 bases, with 20 bases between the two germline ends. CDR3 coding DNA: TGTGCCAGCAGCTCCCCTATTTTGGCCGGAGGGAATGAGCAGTTCTTC. It yields the protein CASSSPILAGGNEQFF.

J is TRBJ1-2 and V is TRBV7-2; 9 bases agree with TRBD1. Germline V gene data show CDR1 as SGHTA and CDR2 as FQGNSA. The length of the CDR3 is 14 residues. The junction had 4 bases not matched to a gene; V was cut back by 1 base and J by 7 bases. As DNA, the CDR3 is TGTGCCAGCAGCTTAGTACAGGGGGCGGGTGGCTACACCTTC. It is translated as CASSLVQGAGGYTF.

The rearrangement uses TRBV6-1 and TRBJ1-6; D perhaps matches TRBD1 (6 bases). V lost 0 bases, J lost 8 bases, and 11 bases lay in between. Germline V lookup: CDR1 MNHNS, CDR2 SASEGT. This CDR3 has 15 amino acids. CDR3 bases: TGTGCCAGCAGTGAAGCGATGGGACAAGATTCACCCCTCCACTTT. Translation gives CASSEAMGQDSPLHF.

The chain uses TRBV5-4 and TRBJ1-1; tentative D call: TRBD1 (5 bases). Germline V lookup: CDR1 SGHNT, CDR2 YYREEE (reference sequence). CDR3 length: 17 amino acids. The V gene lost 0 bases and the J gene lost 1 base, with 16 bases spanning the gap. CDR3 in DNA: TGTGCCAGCAGCTTGGAAGGCCCGGGACTCTCGAACACTGAAGCTTTCTTT. This sequence encodes CASSLEGPGLSNTEAFF.

The chain combines TRBV23-1 with TRBJ1-1; 8 bases are a match to TRBD1. TRBV23-1 qualifies as an ORF whose function is uncertain. The CDR3 loop spans 15 amino acids. V shed 1 base and J 0 bases; nucleotides not matched to a gene: 1. For the CDR3, the DNA is TGCGCCAGCAGTCAATGGACAGGGATGAACACTGAAGCTTTCTTT. Translating it yields CASSQWTGMNTEAFF.

The rearrangement uses TRBV11-3 and TRBJ1-6; a possible D gene is TRBD1 (5 bases). The V and J ends lost 5 bases and 7 bases respectively, with 12 bases between them. The CDR3 is made up of 14 amino acids. Germline values: CDR1 SGHNT, CDR2 YENEEA. CDR3 region: CASSRDLENSPLHF. The CDR3 coding sequence is TGTGCCAGCAGCCGGGACTTAGAGAATTCACCCCTCCACTTT.

The J gene is TRBJ1-2, the V gene TRBV7-3; unclear D gene. This CDR3 spans 13 amino acids. Trimming left V 1 base short and J 8 bases short, with 11 bases between. Germline CDR1 reads SGHTA; CDR2 reads FQGTGA. The CDR3 DNA sequence: TGTGCCAGCAGCTTAAACGGCGGCCTGGGCTACACCTTC. It encodes CASSLNGGLGYTF.

The J gene is TRBJ1-2, the V gene TRBV6-5; D perhaps matches TRBD1 (6 bases). Germline V gene data show CDR1 as MNHEY and CDR2 as SVGAGI. V lost 6 bases and J 6 bases, leaving 17 bases between the germline ends. There are 14 residues in the CDR3. The CDR3 region is CASSPQAGEDGYTF. In DNA form, the CDR3 reads TGTGCCAGCAGCCCCCAGGCAGGGGAAGATGGCTACACCTTC.

The genes are TRBV3-1 (or the pseudogene TRBV3-2) and TRBJ2-2; 8 bases map to TRBD1. The CDR3 runs to 16 residues. V shed 2 bases and J 8 bases; nucleotides not matched to a gene: 10. Looked up from germline, CDR1 is LGHDT and CDR2 is YNNKEL (reference sequence). The CDR3 DNA sequence: TGTGCCAGCAGCCAACTACCGACAGGGGCCGTAGGGGAGCTGTTTTTT. It specifies CASSQLPTGAVGELFF.

The chain employs TRBV27 and TRBJ2-3, with TRBD1 matching 9 bases. The CDR3 has 15 residues. The V segment lost 10 bases and the J segment 4 bases; nucleotides outside the gene matches: 12. Germline V gives CDR1 MNHEY, CDR2 SMNVEV (reference sequence). The CDR3 DNA sequence: TGTGCCAACACCTTAGGACAGGGGAGGTCAGATACGCAGTATTTT. Amino acids: CANTLGQGRSDTQYF.

The V call is TRBV6-1, the J call TRBJ2-7, with D perhaps matching TRBD1 (5 bases). CDR1 is MNHNS, CDR2 SASEGT, per germline. The CDR3 covers 16 residues. The ends were cut back, 2 bases at V and 3 bases at J, with 17 bases in the middle. This chain's CDR3 is CASSEYDQGYLYEQYV. The CDR3 DNA reads TGTGCCAGCAGTGAATATGATCAGGGATACCTCTACGAGCAGTACGTC.

This chain uses TRBV2 with TRBJ2-3; 8 positions agree with TRBD1. J was trimmed by 2 bases and V by 6 bases; bases with no gene match: 7. The germline gives CDR1 SNHLY, CDR2 FYNNEI. CDR3 length equals 15 residues. The CDR3 loop reads CASSAQGAPTDTQYF. In nucleotides, the CDR3 is TGTGCCAGCAGCGCGCAGGGGGCGCCCACAGATACGCAGTATTTT.

This rearrangement joins TRBV19 to TRBJ1-3; 9 nucleotides match TRBD1. The CDR3 has 15 residues. CDR1 is LNHDA and CDR2 is SQIVND in the germline V gene (reference sequence). With V trimmed by 5 bases and J by 2 bases, 4 bases remained unmatched. The CDR3 DNA follows: TGTGCCAGTAGTGTGGACAGGGGAGCTGGAAACACCATATATTTT. It specifies CASSVDRGAGNTIYF.

The chain carries TRBV4-1 and TRBJ1-4; D unclear. Trimming shortened V by 4 bases and J by 7 bases, and 7 bases separated the two germline ends. The germline V gene encodes CDR1 MGHRA and CDR2 YSYEKL. CDR3 length equals 12 residues. The CDR3 loop reads CASSLPGEKLFF. As DNA, the CDR3 is TGCGCCAGCAGCCTCCCCGGTGAAAAACTGTTTTTT.

This chain uses TRBV6-1 with TRBJ2-2; 8 bases match TRBD1. The CDR3 length is 14 residues. V lost 3 bases and J lost 7; bases outside the gene matches: 4. CDR1 and CDR2 (germline): MNHNS, SASEGT. CDR3 DNA: TGTGCCAGCAGTGACAGGGGGCGCGACGGGGAGCTGTTTTTT. Translation: CASSDRGRDGELFF.

The chain carries TRBV9 and TRBJ1-3; 7 bases match TRBD1. CDR1 is SGDLS and CDR2 is YYNGEE in the germline V gene. The CDR3 sequence is 16 residues long. Trimming at V came to 4 bases and at J to 0 bases, leaving 7 bases not matched to a gene. This CDR3 reads CASSPLQGISGNTIYF. CDR3 nucleotides: TGTGCCAGCAGCCCGCTACAGGGGATCTCTGGAAACACCATATATTTT.

The chain has TRBV29-1 and TRBJ1-1, with D tentatively TRBD1 (5 bases). The germline V gene encodes CDR1 SQVTM and CDR2 ANQGSEA. V lost 5 bases, J lost 1 base, and 11 bases lay in between. This CDR3 has 13 residues. The CDR3 DNA sequence: TGCAGCGTTCGAAGTGGACAGAACACTGAAGCTTTCTTT. Protein: CSVRSGQNTEAFF.

The chain has TRBV29-1 and TRBJ1-2, with 7 bases that match TRBD1. Germline V gene lookup returns CDR1 SQVTM and CDR2 ANQGSEA. This CDR3 comprises 12 residues. V trimming: 7 bases; J trimming: 7 bases; junction bases outside the gene matches: 9. For the CDR3, the DNA is TGCAGCGCTTGGGACAGCCTAGGTGGCTACACCTTC. Amino acid sequence: CSAWDSLGGYTF.

The CDR3 is CASSHDRVDGYTF. CDR3 nucleotide sequence: TGTGCCAGCAGCCATGACAGGGTCGATGGCTACACCTTC. The chain employs TRBV4-2 and TRBJ1-2; 7 positions agree with TRBD1. CDR1 LGHNA and CDR2 YNFKEQ come from the germline V gene. The CDR3 has 13 amino acids. V shed 3 bases, J shed 6 bases, and the junction held 4 bases outside the gene matches.

CDR3 in DNA: TGTGCCAGCACCCGGTTGGGAGACGACACTGAAGCTTTCTTT. This encodes CASTRLGDDTEAFF. The rearrangement uses TRBV6-5 and TRBJ1-1; D not certain. The V and J ends lost 7 bases and 3 bases respectively, with 15 bases between them. Germline CDR1 is MNHEY and CDR2 is SVGAGI. This CDR3 comprises 14 residues.

The chain combines TRBV5-5 with TRBJ1-2; 7 bases line up with TRBD1. Per the germline V gene, CDR1 is SGHKS and CDR2 is YYEKEE (reference sequence). CDR3 size: 13 residues. V trimming: 3 bases; J trimming: 3 bases; junction bases outside the gene matches: 2. DNA for the CDR3: TGTGCCAGCAGCTATACAGGGGACTATGGCTACACCTTC. This gives the protein CASSYTGDYGYTF.

The V call is TRBV11-3, the J call TRBJ2-5; 8 bases map to TRBD1. The trim removed 5 bases at V and 5 bases at J, leaving 7 bases unmatched. The germline gives CDR1 SGHNT, CDR2 YENEEA. This CDR3 has 14 residues. CDR3 in DNA: TGTGCCAGCAGCCAACGGACAGGGAAGGAGACCCAGTACTTC. Its protein product is CASSQRTGKETQYF.